The 29 T cell receptor beta chains in this list originate from one sample, sequenced in a study of blood T cell repertoires in COVID-19. Libraries were prepared by immunoSEQ multiplex PCR; TCRdb keeps only in-frame clonotypes and omits some of them. This sample has over 200,000 clones; around 90% occur once, and the top ten carry about 6.5%. The sample consisted of peripheral blood. These receptors were collected from a man aged 55 to 70 who had recovered from COVID-19.

The V gene is TRBV28, the J gene TRBJ1-3, with a weak D call TRBD1 (5 bases). The CDR3 has 14 amino acids. V was clipped by 7 bases and J by 0 bases, with 10 bases between them. From germline, CDR1 is MDHEN and CDR2 SYDVKM. The CDR3 sequence: CASNFGGSGNTIYF. In nucleotides, the CDR3 is TGTGCCAGCAATTTCGGGGGCTCTGGAAACACCATATATTTT.

The chain recombines TRBV19 with TRBJ2-7, with D possibly matching TRBD2 (5 bases). The ends were cut back, 7 bases at V and 0 bases at J, with 13 bases in the middle. In germline, CDR1 is LNHDA, CDR2 SQIVND (reference sequence). The CDR3 is 14 residues long. CDR3 sequence reads: CASMGDGNSYEQYF. CDR3 in DNA: TGTGCCAGTATGGGAGACGGGAACTCCTACGAGCAGTACTTC.

Details on this clone: One end of the junction does not line up with germline, which may come from a read error. The V gene is TRBV19, the J gene TRBJ1-1, with D uncertain. The CDR3 has 14 residues. Germline V gene lookup returns CDR1 LNHDA and CDR2 SQIVND (reference sequence). The CDR3 coding sequence is TGTGCCAGTAGTATTCTCGACGGGAAACTGTCCTACCTTTTT. Translation gives CASSILDGKLSYLF.

The rearrangement joins TRBV19 to TRBJ2-3, with 9 positions matching TRBD1. CDR1 and CDR2 from the germline V gene are LNHDA and SQIVND (reference sequence). The ends lost 5 bases at V and 5 bases at J; junction bases unmatched: 11. This CDR3 contains 16 residues. CDR3 residues: CASSPPGTGLLDTQYF. The CDR3 DNA sequence: TGTGCCAGTAGTCCCCCCGGGACAGGGTTATTAGATACGCAGTATTTT.

The rearrangement uses TRBV6-5 and TRBJ1-1, with D perhaps matching TRBD1 (6 bases). CDR1 MNHEY and CDR2 SVGAGI come from the germline V gene. CDR3 length equals 15 residues. Trimming cost V 5 bases and J 5 bases, with 18 bases left between them. The CDR3 reads CASSPKGGGRTEAFF. CDR3 bases: TGTGCCAGCAGTCCCAAGGGGGGGGGAAGGACTGAAGCTTTCTTT.

This chain joins TRBV5-6 and TRBJ1-1, with D possibly TRBD1 on 6 matching bases. The CDR3 extends over 16 amino acids. The germline V gene encodes CDR1 SGHDT and CDR2 YYEEEE. V lost 1 base, J lost 0 bases, and 13 bases lay in between. The CDR3 nucleotides are TGTGCCAGCAGCTTGTTCAGGGGCGGCATGAACACTGAAGCTTTCTTT. Its protein is CASSLFRGGMNTEAFF.

The gene calls are TRBV14 and TRBJ2-7; 8 bases are a match to TRBD1. Per germline, CDR1 SGHDN and CDR2 FVKESK. This CDR3 spans 14 amino acids. The V segment lost 4 bases and the J segment 9 bases; nucleotides outside the gene matches: 11. CDR3 coding DNA: TGTGCCAGCAGCCGTGAGACAGGGGCGATTACGCAGTACTTC. This codes for CASSRETGAITQYF.

This clone came up a few times. The V and J genes are TRBV27 and TRBJ2-7, with 9 positions matching TRBD1. CDR3 length: 15 residues. J was trimmed by 2 bases and V by 7 bases; bases with no gene match: 9. CDR1 and CDR2 (germline): MNHEY, SMNVEV (reference sequence). The DNA of the CDR3 is TGTGCCAGCATGTTCCGGGACAGGGCCCCCTACGAGCAGTACTTC. This encodes CASMFRDRAPYEQYF.

This clone was counted a single time. This chain joins TRBV9 and TRBJ2-1; D might be TRBD2 (5 bases). Deletions cut 0 bases from V and 3 bases from J, with 10 bases between. The CDR3 runs to 15 residues. The germline V gene has CDR1 SGDLS and CDR2 YYNGEE. The CDR3 region is CASSVGTRSYNEQFF. The CDR3, as DNA: TGTGCCAGCAGCGTAGGCACTAGGAGCTACAATGAGCAGTTCTTC.

The genes are TRBV18 and TRBJ2-7; 10 bases map to TRBD1. J lost 2 bases, V lost 5 bases, and 6 bases had no gene match. This CDR3 contains 15 residues. Germline loops: CDR1 KGHSH, CDR2 LQKENI. This CDR3 reads CASSAGTGVAYEQYF. CDR3 coding DNA: TGTGCCAGCTCAGCCGGGACAGGGGTCGCCTACGAGCAGTACTTC.

This chain joins TRBV5-5 and TRBJ1-2; no clear D. The germline gives CDR1 SGHKS, CDR2 YYEKEE (reference sequence). Trimming removed 6 bases at V and 8 bases at J, with 11 bases between. CDR3 size: 11 residues. The CDR3 sequence: CASKAGWGYTF. As DNA, the CDR3 is TGTGCCAGCAAGGCGGGGTGGGGCTACACCTTC.

V and J are TRBV6-4 and TRBJ1-1; TRBD1 agrees at 7 bases. Looked up from germline, CDR1 is MRHNA and CDR2 is SNTAGT. The CDR3 has 13 residues. J gave up 5 bases and V 2 bases, and 2 bases lay outside the gene matches. In nucleotides, the CDR3 is TGTGCCAGCAGTGACAGACAGGGAACTGAAGCTTTCTTT. Encoded protein: CASSDRQGTEAFF.

The chain carries TRBV27 and TRBJ2-3; D possibly corresponds to TRBD2 (5 bases). There are 13 residues in the CDR3. V shed 4 bases and J shed 4 bases, with 9 bases lying between them. Per the germline V gene, CDR1 is MNHEY and CDR2 is SMNVEV (reference sequence). For the CDR3, the DNA is TGTGCCAGCAGTTCTCCGAGGGCAGATACGCAGTATTTT. Its translation: CASSSPRADTQYF.

The gene calls are TRBV16 and TRBJ1-2, with 8 nucleotides matching TRBD1. From germline, CDR1 is KGHSY and CDR2 FQNENV. The trim removed 3 bases at V and 2 bases at J, leaving 2 bases unmatched. CDR3 length equals 14 residues. CDR3 in amino acids: CASSQGQENYGYTF. In nucleotides, the CDR3 is TGTGCCAGCAGCCAGGGACAGGAAAACTATGGCTACACCTTC.

The chain carries TRBV6-1 and TRBJ1-1, with D perhaps matching TRBD1 (6 bases). CDR1 is MNHNS, CDR2 SASEGT, per germline. Trimming took 1 base from V and 11 from J, leaving 11 bases between them. This CDR3 comprises 12 residues. CDR3 sequence reads: CASSEVRQGAFF. In nucleotides, the CDR3 is TGTGCCAGCAGTGAAGTGAGGCAGGGGGCTTTCTTT.

V is TRBV7-3 and J is TRBJ2-1, with D perhaps matching TRBD1 (7 bases). Deletions cut 4 bases from V and 9 bases from J, with 13 bases between. Germline V gene data show CDR1 as SGHTA and CDR2 as FQGTGA. This CDR3 is 13 amino acids long. CDR3 loop: CASSSAQGGEQFF. The DNA for the CDR3 is TGTGCCAGCAGCTCAGCTCAGGGGGGTGAGCAGTTCTTC.

This sequence joins TRBV4-2 and TRBJ1-6; the D is unclear. The CDR3 covers 14 residues. Per germline, CDR1 LGHNA and CDR2 YNFKEQ. Trimming took off 0 bases at V and 9 bases at J, with 9 bases between the two ends. The CDR3 spells CASSQDHRGSPLHF. CDR3 nucleotide sequence: TGTGCCAGCAGCCAAGATCATCGAGGTTCACCCCTCCACTTT.

The chain has TRBV5-1 and TRBJ2-5; 7 bases agree with TRBD1. V dropped 3 bases and J dropped 2; count of bases not matched to a gene: 4. This CDR3 contains 14 residues. The germline CDR1 and CDR2 sequences are SGHRS and YFSETQ. This CDR3 reads CASSWGQIQETQYF. CDR3 nucleotide sequence: TGCGCCAGCAGCTGGGGACAGATACAAGAGACCCAGTACTTC.

V usage is TRBV2 and J usage is TRBJ1-1; 8 nucleotides match TRBD1. The CDR3 extends over 14 amino acids. Germline V gene data show CDR1 as SNHLY and CDR2 as FYNNEI. J was trimmed by 1 base and V by 6 bases; bases with no gene match: 4. The CDR3 loop reads CASRNRGRNTEAFF. CDR3 sequence (DNA): TGTGCCAGCAGGAACAGGGGGAGGAACACTGAAGCTTTCTTT.

The chain is built from TRBV7-9 and TRBJ1-4; TRBD1 matches at 9 bases. This CDR3 is built from 15 residues. V shed 4 bases, J shed 7 bases, and the junction held 7 bases outside the gene matches. In germline, CDR1 is SEHNR, CDR2 FQNEAQ (reference sequence). The CDR3 spells CASSWQGTGLEKLFF. The CDR3 coding sequence is TGTGCCAGCAGCTGGCAGGGGACAGGGCTTGAAAAACTGTTTTTT.

This clone occurred once. The rearrangement joins TRBV3-1 (or the pseudogene TRBV3-2) to TRBJ1-2; 9 positions match TRBD1. The CDR3 is 15 residues long. Germline-derived CDR1 and CDR2 are LGHDT and YNNKEL (reference sequence). J lost 4 bases, V lost 2 bases, and 5 bases had no gene match. The CDR3 loop is CASSQRTGDGYGYTF. In DNA form, the CDR3 reads TGTGCCAGCAGCCAACGGACAGGGGACGGCTATGGCTACACCTTC.

Only one count was recorded for this clone. CDR3 sequence (DNA): TGTGCCAGCAGCCGAGCGGGGGAAGAGACCCAGTACTTC. Its protein is CASSRAGEETQYF. This chain connects TRBV3-1 (or the pseudogene TRBV3-2) to TRBJ2-5; 8 bases match TRBD2. V dropped 4 bases and J dropped 3; count of bases not matched to a gene: 1. The CDR3 extends over 13 amino acids. Looked up from germline, CDR1 is LGHDT and CDR2 is YNNKEL (reference sequence).

The chain uses TRBV18 and TRBJ2-1; TRBD1 matches at 8 bases. The CDR3 has 17 amino acids. Germline V gene sequence: CDR1 KGHSH, CDR2 LQKENI. Germline trimming cut 6 bases from V and 0 bases from J; bases unmatched to any gene: 10. CDR3 sequence: CASSRTGPGGSYNEQFF. In DNA, the CDR3 is TGTGCCAGCTCCCGGACAGGGCCAGGGGGCTCCTACAATGAGCAGTTCTTC.

In the case of this clone: The same CDR3 arises from other DNA sequences in this sample as well. This chain connects TRBV6-5 to TRBJ1-5; unclear D gene. The V gene's germline CDR1 is MNHEY and CDR2 SVGAGI. Trimming stripped 0 bases from V and 5 bases from J, with 5 bases between. This CDR3 comprises 13 residues. CDR3 loop: CASSYSRYQPQHF. In nucleotides, the CDR3 is TGTGCCAGCAGTTACTCGAGATATCAGCCCCAGCATTTT.

This rearrangement joins TRBV4-1 to TRBJ1-1, with D possibly TRBD1 on 6 matching bases. The CDR3 is 16 amino acids. Germline-derived CDR1 and CDR2 are MGHRA and YSYEKL. V lost 1 base, J lost 4 bases, and 16 bases lay in between. The CDR3 DNA reads as TGCGCCAGCAGCCAAGTCGGCAGGGGAAGACGCACTGAAGCTTTCTTT. It is translated as CASSQVGRGRRTEAFF.

The chain recombines TRBV5-1 with TRBJ2-5; tentatively, D is TRBD2 (6 bases). Trimming removed 7 bases at V and 7 bases at J, with 23 bases between. Germline CDR1 reads SGHRS; CDR2 reads YFSETQ. This CDR3 contains 15 residues. This CDR3 is CASSALAAGSGTQYF. CDR3 DNA: TGCGCCAGCTCAGCTTTAGCGGCGGGTTCGGGGACCCAGTACTTC.

V gene TRBV7-8 combines with J gene TRBJ1-2; 11 bases align to TRBD1. The length of the CDR3 is 17 residues. V gave up 0 bases and J gave up 5 bases; unmatched junction bases: 8. The V gene's germline CDR1 is SGHVS and CDR2 FQNEAQ. CDR3 DNA: TGTGCCAGCAGCTTAGCGCAAGGGACAGGGGGTACTTATGGCTACACCTTC. It translates to CASSLAQGTGGTYGYTF.

V is TRBV12-3 or TRBV12-4 and J is TRBJ2-7; D is uncertain. The CDR3 runs to 13 residues. Between the trimmed V and J ends, which lost 1 base and 2 bases, there was a span of 6 bases. The CDR3 reads CASSLGSPYEQYF. Here the CDR3 DNA reads TGTGCCAGCAGTTTAGGCAGTCCCTACGAGCAGTACTTC.

The chain combines TRBV6-5 with TRBJ1-5; unclear D gene. V shed 4 bases and J shed 6 bases, with 13 bases lying between them. CDR3 length: 14 residues. From germline, CDR1 is MNHEY and CDR2 SVGAGI. CDR3 region: CASSSRPEGQPQHF. CDR3 DNA: TGTGCCAGCAGTTCCCGACCGGAGGGTCAGCCCCAGCATTTT.